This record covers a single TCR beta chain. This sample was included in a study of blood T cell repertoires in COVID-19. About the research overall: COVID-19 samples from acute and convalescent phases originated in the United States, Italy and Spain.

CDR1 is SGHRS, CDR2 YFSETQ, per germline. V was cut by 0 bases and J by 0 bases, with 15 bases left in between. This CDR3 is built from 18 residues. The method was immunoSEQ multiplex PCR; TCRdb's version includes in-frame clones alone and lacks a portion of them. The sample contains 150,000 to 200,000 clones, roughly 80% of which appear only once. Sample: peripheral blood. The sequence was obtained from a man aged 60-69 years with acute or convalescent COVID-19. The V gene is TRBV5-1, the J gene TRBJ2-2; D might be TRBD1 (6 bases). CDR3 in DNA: TGCGCCAGCAGCTTGGATTATAGGACAGAGACGAACACCGGGGAGCTGTTTTTT. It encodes CASSLDYRTETNTGELFF.